The 9 T cell receptor beta chains presented below share a single source sample, sequenced in a study of memory CD4+ T cells and cytomegalovirus serostatus. Sequencing was performed with immunoSEQ multiplex PCR; in TCRdb, only in-frame clones are kept and a portion is missing. The data hold about 50,000 clones, with roughly 87% observed a single time. The sort gate was single viable CD3+CD4+CD8-CD45RO+ cells for memory CD4+ T cells. The sample taken for sequencing was memory CD4+ T cells from blood. Receptors were obtained from an adult in good health and CMV-seronegative.

This clone was seen a few times. The rearrangement links TRBV28 to TRBJ2-3; TRBD1 agrees at 9 bases. V lost 4 bases to trimming and J lost 6 bases; unmatched junction nucleotides: 5. This CDR3 has 14 residues. Germline CDR1 MDHEN, CDR2 SYDVKM. CDR3 coding DNA: TGTGCCAGCAGTTCGGGACAGGGATGGGATACGCAGTATTTT. Its translation is CASSSGQGWDTQYF.

This chain joins TRBV10-3 and TRBJ2-3, with a possible D match to TRBD1 (6 bases). Germline values: CDR1 ENHRY, CDR2 SYGVKD. CDR3 size: 15 residues. With 3 bases removed from V and 3 bases from J, the gap between germline ends came to 13 bases. DNA for the CDR3: TGTGCCATCAGTGAATTAGGGGGACGGACAGATACGCAGTATTTT. Residues: CAISELGGRTDTQYF.

This clone was seen once. J is TRBJ1-5 and V is TRBV7-9; no definite D call. V dropped 6 bases and J dropped 4 bases, with 16 bases sitting between them. CDR3 length: 15 residues. Germline V lookup: CDR1 SEHNR, CDR2 FQNEAQ (reference sequence). The DNA for the CDR3 is TGTGCCAGCAGTCGGACCGGGAGCGAAAATCAGCCCCAGCATTTT. It codes for CASSRTGSENQPQHF.

This rearrangement joins TRBV30 to TRBJ1-4; unclear D gene. The ends were cut back, 2 bases at V and 8 bases at J, with 12 bases in the middle. Germline CDR1 GTSNPN, CDR2 SVGIG (reference sequence). This CDR3 contains 13 residues. The CDR3 spells CAWSSVPGEKLFF. The DNA for the CDR3 is TGTGCCTGGAGTTCCGTCCCGGGGGAAAAACTGTTTTTT.

The chain uses TRBV7-3 and TRBJ2-1; TRBD1 is a possible D gene (5 bases). The CDR3 has 13 residues. Germline-derived CDR1 and CDR2 are SGHTA and FQGTGA. V gave up 4 bases and J gave up 3 bases, with 7 bases separating them. CDR3: CASSSQGYNEQFF. The CDR3 nucleotides are TGTGCCAGCAGCTCCCAGGGCTACAATGAGCAGTTCTTC.

The chain couples TRBV14 to TRBJ2-2; 7 bases line up with TRBD1. The length of the CDR3 is 17 residues. Germline V gives CDR1 SGHDN, CDR2 FVKESK. J gave up 3 bases and V 1 base, and 8 bases lay outside the gene matches. The CDR3 DNA sequence: TGTGCCAGCAGCCAAGGGGGGAGACAGGGCTACACCGGGGAGCTGTTTTTT. Translated, it gives CASSQGGRQGYTGELFF.

This clone has a single count. J is TRBJ2-2 and V is TRBV5-6; 9 nucleotides match TRBD1. CDR1 SGHDT and CDR2 YYEEEE come from the germline V gene. J was trimmed by 12 bases and V by 4 bases; bases with no gene match: 7. The CDR3 totals 13 residues. The CDR3 here is CASSQDRGGKLFF. For the CDR3, the DNA is TGTGCCAGCAGCCAGGACAGGGGAGGAAAGCTGTTTTTT. The complete variable domain, with remaining parts taken from reference TRBV5-6 and TRBJ2-2, reads DAGVTQSPTHLIKTRGQQVTLRCSPKSGHDTVSWYQQALGQGPQFIFQYYEEEERQRGNFPDRFSGHQFPNYSSELNVNALLLGDSALYLCASSQDRGGKLFFGEGSRLTVL.

CDR3 sequence (DNA): TGTGCCAGCAGTGAACCGACAGGGAAAGGCTACACCTTC. Its translation: CASSEPTGKGYTF. This chain connects TRBV7-8 to TRBJ1-2; 7 bases match TRBD1. Germline CDR1 is SGHVS and CDR2 is FQNEAQ. This CDR3 is built from 13 residues. After removal of 6 bases from V and 8 bases from J, the junction contained 9 bases not matched to a gene.

CDR3 coding DNA: TGTGCCAGCAGCCCGGGACAGGGGGCGAGAGGCTACACCTTC. Protein product: CASSPGQGARGYTF. The V gene is TRBV5-4, the J gene TRBJ1-2; 12 bases map to TRBD1. Germline CDR1 reads SGHNT; CDR2 reads YYREEE (reference sequence). This CDR3 comprises 14 residues. The V gene end was trimmed by 4 bases and the J gene end by 8 bases; junction bases not matched to a gene: 6.